This T cell receptor (beta chain) emerged from a study of OX40 agonist ivuxolimab in advanced cancers. Study information: Prior therapy, whether anti-PD-1, anti-PD-L1 or anti-CTLA-4, was allowed, and 30% to 40% had some.

The germline V gene has CDR1 SNHLY and CDR2 FYNNEI. The CDR3 runs to 17 residues. J lost 4 bases, V lost 1 base, and 11 bases had no gene match. Measured with immunoSEQ multiplex PCR; TCRdb has only the in-frame clones, and not every one. The sample holds tens of thousands of clones, about 84% seen once. This clone came up once. The specimen comprised CD4+ or CD8+ T cells sorted from blood, sampled in a trial of the OX40 agonist ivuxolimab. This receptor was taken from an adult with an advanced solid tumor such as melanoma, head and neck, liver or kidney cancer. The chain uses TRBV2 and TRBJ2-3, with 7 bases fitting TRBD1. CDR3 sequence reads: CASSEGDSPKCPDTQYF. In DNA form, the CDR3 reads TGTGCCAGCAGTGAAGGGGACAGCCCAAAATGCCCAGATACGCAGTATTTT.